The T cell receptor (beta chain) under discussion was sequenced for a study of immune characteristics of hereditary and idiopathic chronic pancreatitis. Data came from immunoSEQ multiplex PCR; TCRdb stores just in-frame clones and leaves some out. This table holds about 15,000 clones, roughly 70% found once. Total pancreatectomy with islet autotransplantation was the source of the chronic pancreatitis pancreas tissue. Germline V lookup: CDR1 SGHVS, CDR2 FQNEAQ. The CDR3 sequence is 18 residues long. V lost 5 bases and J lost 3, with 25 bases in between. The clonotype originates from a human donor with chronic pancreatitis. The chain employs TRBV7-8 and TRBJ1-2; D gene ambiguous. The sequencing input was pancreas tissue with hereditary chronic pancreatitis. The CDR3 spells CASSPRWEGSWRDYGYTF. In DNA, the CDR3 is TGTGCCAGCAGCCCGAGGTGGGAGGGTTCGTGGAGGGACTATGGCTACACCTTC.